This TCR beta chain was identified in a study of T cells in localized non-small cell lung cancer. Study results and limitations: A median of roughly 57 clones ranked among the top 100 in tumor appeared in adjacent lung.

Sequencing used immunoSEQ multiplex PCR; TCRdb keeps in-frame clones, though not all of them. The profile covers approximately 35,000 clones, with more than 85% appearing a single time and about 12% taken by the ten largest. With regard to this clone: The antigen remains unidentified.

Sequencing was performed on peripheral blood mononuclear cells, taken before any cancer treatment. The TCR comes from a female donor of 60 years or more with stage II lung adenocarcinoma.

CDR3 protein: CASRNYGTASYEQYF. DNA for the CDR3: TGTGCCAGCAGAAACTACGGGACAGCCTCCTACGAGCAGTACTTC. The chain links TRBV7-2 to TRBJ2-7; 7 bases map to TRBD1. Trimming cost V 6 bases and J 0 bases; bases outside gene matches: 8. Germline V gene lookup returns CDR1 SGHTA and CDR2 FQGNSA. CDR3 size: 15 residues.